This section outlines one T cell receptor (beta chain) sequence together with its context. The antigen remains unidentified. This specimen belongs to a study of T cell responses to AZD1222 COVID-19 vaccine. Points from the study as a whole: All repertoire sampling was performed exclusively after the peak T cell response. Among the donors, most were white British and more were female, and clonal diversity was possibly underestimated. Receipt of two AZD1222 doses was followed by a rise in Spike-specific TCR breadth and depth. Of spike-specific TCRs, nearly half reportedly target regions left unmutated in variants.

Sequenced by immunoSEQ multiplex PCR; TCRdb stores in-frame clones only, minus some. The table shows 95,000 to 150,000 clones, with 80% to 90% occurring only once. The germline gives CDR1 LGHDT, CDR2 YNNKEL (reference sequence). J was trimmed by 4 bases and V by 4 bases; bases with no gene match: 2. The CDR3 is 14 amino acids. Sample: peripheral blood, taken on day 0 of AZD1222 vaccination. This TCR was sampled from an adult in good health. V and J are TRBV3-1 (or the pseudogene TRBV3-2) and TRBJ2-7; TRBD2 matches at 12 bases. This CDR3 is CASSRTSGVYEQYF. DNA of the CDR3: TGTGCCAGCAGCCGGACTAGCGGGGTTTACGAGCAGTACTTC.